The 9 T cell receptor beta chains below come from one sample, sequenced in a study of T cell responses to AZD1222 COVID-19 vaccine (dated by TCRdb to the early 2020s). In the paper's terms, the time point label means: about 28 days (+/-7) after the second vaccine dose. Library creation used the immunoSEQ multiplex PCR assay. This is the immuneACCESS table as TCRdb keeps it, with only in-frame sequences that have V and J called. A part of the clones is gone; compared with another copy, unresolved V genes explain less than half, and the rest is unexplained. Within this sample are under 150,000 clones, with 80% to 90% of them counted one time only. The ten largest clones represent about 9.9% of the sample. The material sequenced was peripheral blood, taken 28 days after the second AZD1222 dose. The receptors shown here come from an adult who received the AZD1222 COVID-19 vaccine.

This clone was counted a few times. The rearrangement joins TRBV27 to TRBJ2-2; tentative D call: TRBD1 (6 bases). Trimming pared 6 bases from V and 1 base from J, leaving 12 bases between. This CDR3 has 15 residues. CDR1 and CDR2 (germline): MNHEY, SMNVEV (reference sequence). The CDR3 coding sequence is TGTGCCAGCAGGTTGACAGGTTTGAACACCGGGGAGCTGTTTTTT. Protein sequence: CASRLTGLNTGELFF.

The V call is TRBV6-5, the J call TRBJ1-5; TRBD1 matches 7 bases. The CDR3 spans 14 residues. V dropped 7 bases and J dropped 9; count of bases not matched to a gene: 12. Germline V CDR1 and CDR2: MNHEY, SVGAGI. Written as DNA, the CDR3 is TGTGCCAGCAAAGGGGACAGCCTTTCTCGGCCCCAGCATTTT. Residues: CASKGDSLSRPQHF.

This rearrangement joins TRBV5-1 to TRBJ2-1; the match to TRBD2 covers 7 bases. Trimming at V came to 3 bases and at J to 4 bases, leaving 4 bases not matched to a gene. This CDR3 region has 14 residues. Germline loops: CDR1 SGHRS, CDR2 YFSETQ. The CDR3 DNA reads as TGCGCCAGCAGCTACTCTAGCGGATACAATGAGCAGTTCTTC. It specifies CASSYSSGYNEQFF.

This clone was picked up one time. The chain recombines TRBV11-2 with TRBJ2-1; D tentatively reads TRBD1 or TRBD2 (5 bases each). The germline V gene has CDR1 SGHAT and CDR2 FQNNGV. This CDR3 comprises 14 residues. Trimming removed 4 bases from V and 7 bases from J, with 14 bases in between. Here the CDR3 DNA reads TGTGCCAGCAGCTCCCGCTGGGGACGAAATGAGCAGTTCTTC. This encodes CASSSRWGRNEQFF.

The genes are TRBV11-2 and TRBJ1-1, with 9 positions matching TRBD1. Germline V CDR1 and CDR2: SGHAT, FQNNGV. Trimming took 5 bases from V and 6 from J; bases not matched to a gene: 7. The CDR3 loop spans 14 amino acids. CDR3 coding DNA: TGTGCCAGCAGCCGTCAACAGGGGGCGGCTGAAGCTTTCTTT. Translating gives CASSRQQGAAEAFF.

V gene TRBV5-4 combines with J gene TRBJ1-4; 8 bases map to TRBD1. Trimming removed 3 bases from V and 4 bases from J; junction bases left unmatched: 11. This CDR3 is 17 amino acids long. CDR1 SGHNT and CDR2 YYREEE come from the germline V gene (reference sequence). The CDR3 sequence is CASSSQDRGRFNEKLFF. CDR3 DNA sequence: TGTGCCAGCAGCTCCCAAGACAGGGGACGCTTTAATGAAAAACTGTTTTTT.

The chain employs TRBV4-1 and TRBJ1-6; TRBD1 matches at 7 bases. Germline CDR1 is MGHRA and CDR2 is YSYEKL. This CDR3 spans 15 amino acids. V was clipped by 3 bases and J by 9 bases; unmatched bases: 8. CDR3 region: CASSQPGQFFSPLHF. The CDR3 region has the DNA TGCGCCAGCAGCCAGCCGGGACAGTTTTTTTCACCCCTCCACTTT.

Only one count was recorded for this clone. The chain employs TRBV4-1 and TRBJ2-6; TRBD1 agrees at 7 bases. Trimming took 2 bases from V and 2 from J; bases not matched to a gene: 9. Germline V gene data show CDR1 as MGHRA and CDR2 as YSYEKL. The CDR3 length is 18 residues. The CDR3 sequence: CASSQKGAGVTGANVLTF. In DNA, the CDR3 is TGCGCCAGCAGCCAAAAGGGGGCAGGAGTAACTGGGGCCAACGTCCTGACTTTC.

This clone was observed once. The chain combines TRBV11-2 with TRBJ1-2; no clear D. CDR1 is SGHAT, CDR2 FQNNGV, per germline. This CDR3 has 11 residues. Trimming took 6 bases from V and 2 from J, leaving 4 bases between them. CDR3 protein: CASSANYGYTF. The CDR3 region has the DNA TGTGCCAGCAGTGCGAACTATGGCTACACCTTC.